This T cell receptor beta chain is from a study of T cells in Graves' hyperthyroidism and ophthalmopathy. The sample holds a few counts of this clonotype. The germline V gene has CDR1 DFQATT and CDR2 SNEGSKA (reference sequence). Trimming removed 6 bases from V and 7 bases from J; junction bases left unmatched: 9. The CDR3 contains 15 residues. Patients aged 18 to 65 had newly diagnosed hyperthyroidism lasting under 2 months. Uncontrolled infection, other autoimmune disease, pregnancy and lactation each barred patients from inclusion. RNA transcripts provided the source from which TCR beta CDR3 regions were amplified. TCR CDR3 underwent first-round RT-PCR with the HTBI primer set. TCRdb itself ran the multiplex PCR reads through MiXCR, one entry per CDR3 protein. Among 500,000 to 650,000 distinct CDR3 sequences listed, about 15% were seen once.

The sequenced sample consisted of blood. This chain connects TRBV20-1 to TRBJ2-2; TRBD2 matches at 12 bases. The sequence derives from a woman in her thirties or forties with Graves' hyperthyroidism. The CDR3 region has the DNA TGCAGTGCATCAATCGGACTAGCGGGATACGGGGAGCTGTTTTTT. Its translation: CSASIGLAGYGELFF.